What follows is one TCR beta chain and its context. As yet, its antigen is unknown. With a J-beta primer mix and a sample-barcoded 5' primer, a second PCR ran about 7 to 12 cycles. Via MiXCR, TCRdb re-called the 5' RACE reads, giving one row per CDR3 protein. The table lists under 2,000,000 distinct CDR3 sequences, around 48% of them singletons. The sample comes from a study of blood T cells in healthy people across ages. Per germline, CDR1 LGHDT and CDR2 YNNKEL (reference sequence). The CDR3 has 15 residues. The J segment lost 3 bases and the V segment lost 7 bases, leaving 4 bases of the junction unmatched. Whole-study findings and limits: Roughly linear age-related decline in beta diversity appeared, significant by age around 42.

This rearrangement joins TRBV3-1 to TRBJ2-3, with 13 bases fitting TRBD2. Source material: blood. The TCR comes from a woman aged 40 to 50 in good health. The CDR3 loop reads CASTPTSGRTDTQYF. The DNA for the CDR3 is TGTGCCAGCACCCCGACTAGCGGGAGGACAGATACGCAGTATTTT.